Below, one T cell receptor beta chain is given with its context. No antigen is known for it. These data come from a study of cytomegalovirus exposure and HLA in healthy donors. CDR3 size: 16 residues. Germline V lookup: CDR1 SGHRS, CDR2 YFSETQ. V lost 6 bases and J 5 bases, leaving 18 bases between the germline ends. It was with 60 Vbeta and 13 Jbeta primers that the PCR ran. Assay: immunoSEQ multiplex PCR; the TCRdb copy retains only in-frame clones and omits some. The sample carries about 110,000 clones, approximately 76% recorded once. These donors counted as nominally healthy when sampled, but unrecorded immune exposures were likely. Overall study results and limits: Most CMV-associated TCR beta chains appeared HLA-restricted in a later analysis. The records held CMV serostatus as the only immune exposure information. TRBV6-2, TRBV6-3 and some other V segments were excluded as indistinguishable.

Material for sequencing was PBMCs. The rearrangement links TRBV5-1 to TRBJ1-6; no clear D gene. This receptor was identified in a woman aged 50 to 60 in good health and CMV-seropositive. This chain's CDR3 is CASTSNGVGNNSPLHF. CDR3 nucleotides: TGCGCCAGCACCTCGAACGGGGTCGGCAATAATTCACCCCTCCACTTT.